The next 27 T cell receptor beta chains were all read from a single sample in a study of technical replicates of blood from a few donors (dated by TCRdb to the late 2010s). The receptor library was made with the immunoSEQ multiplex PCR assay. This immuneACCESS table, as held by TCRdb, lists in-frame sequences with V and J called but not all clones. Of the missing ones, under half trace to an unresolved V gene in checked studies; the others have no known cause. The sample has under 65,000 clones on record, 92% of them singletons. The ten top clones hold about 4.3% of the sample. Sequences were obtained from PBMCs. The receptor source for this set is a human donor in good health. Some clones in this sample may be carry-over from other donors' samples.

The chain combines TRBV2 with TRBJ1-2, with a weak D call TRBD1 (5 bases). V was shortened by 3 bases and J by 5 bases, with 7 bases between the two germline ends. The CDR3 covers 12 residues. Germline assignment: CDR1 SNHLY and CDR2 FYNNEI. CDR3: CASSESGYGYTF. The CDR3 DNA sequence: TGTGCCAGCAGTGAGTCAGGGTATGGCTACACCTTC.

The J gene is TRBJ2-3, the V gene TRBV6-1, with D possibly matching TRBD2 (7 bases). V was trimmed by 3 bases and J by 2 bases, leaving 12 bases between them. CDR1 MNHNS and CDR2 SASEGT come from the germline V gene. The length of the CDR3 is 15 residues. CDR3 sequence reads: CASSEGGRFTDTQYF. In DNA, the CDR3 is TGTGCCAGCAGTGAGGGGGGGCGCTTCACAGATACGCAGTATTTT.

The chain recombines TRBV2 with TRBJ2-7; D gene unclear. Trimming took 0 bases from V and 0 from J, leaving 9 bases between them. CDR1 and CDR2 from the germline V gene are SNHLY and FYNNEI. This CDR3 is 15 amino acids long. The CDR3 protein is CASSEAQQSSYEQYF. The CDR3 bases are TGTGCCAGCAGTGAAGCCCAACAGAGCTCCTACGAGCAGTACTTC.

The rearrangement links TRBV7-3 to TRBJ1-5, with D perhaps TRBD1 (6 bases). CDR3 length equals 13 residues. The germline V and J ends were trimmed by 5 bases and 4 bases, with 9 bases remaining between them. CDR1 and CDR2 (germline): SGHTA, FQGTGA. The CDR3 DNA reads TGTGCCAGCAGCCCGGACAGAAATCAGCCCCAGCATTTT. Translation: CASSPDRNQPQHF. Looking up the rest from reference TRBV7-3 and TRBJ1-5 gives the full variable domain: GAGVSQTPSNKVTEKGKYVELRCDPISGHTALYWYRQSLGQGPEFLIYFQGTGAADDSGLPNDRFFAVRPEGSVSTLKIQRTERGDSAVYLCASSPDRNQPQHFGDGTRLSIL.

The DNA of the CDR3 is TGTGCCAGCAGCTCTTCTGGGGCCAACGTCCTGACTTTC. Its translation is CASSSSGANVLTF. The chain recombines TRBV7-2 with TRBJ2-6; D remains ambiguous. The CDR3 length is 13 residues. V was cut by 4 bases and J by 1 base, with 2 bases left in between. Germline assignment: CDR1 SGHTA and CDR2 FQGNSA.

The V and J genes are TRBV4-2 and TRBJ2-2; D is possibly TRBD2 (5 bases). The CDR3 length is 16 residues. V was pared by 0 bases and J by 7 bases, with 15 bases between. CDR1 and CDR2 (germline): LGHNA, YNFKEQ. The CDR3 sequence: CASSQDYGKGSGELFF. The CDR3 DNA follows: TGTGCCAGCAGCCAAGATTACGGGAAAGGGAGCGGGGAGCTGTTTTTT.

The chain combines TRBV5-5 with TRBJ1-3; TRBD1 agrees at 8 bases. CDR3 size: 15 residues. V was pared by 0 bases and J by 9 bases, with 8 bases of the junction left unmatched. CDR1 SGHKS and CDR2 YYEKEE come from the germline V gene (reference sequence). The CDR3 sequence: CASSLDVQGAGTIYF. CDR3 DNA: TGTGCCAGCAGCTTGGATGTCCAGGGGGCTGGCACCATATATTTT.

This clone is a singleton in its sample. The chain recombines TRBV9 with TRBJ1-6, with 10 positions matching TRBD1. V trimming: 3 bases; J trimming: 7 bases; junction bases outside the gene matches: 4. From germline, CDR1 is SGDLS and CDR2 YYNGEE. The CDR3 is 15 residues long. This CDR3 is CASSGQGARNSPLHF. The CDR3 bases are TGTGCCAGCAGCGGACAGGGGGCCCGGAATTCACCCCTCCACTTT. Full variable domain (rest looked up from reference TRBV9 and TRBJ1-6): DSGVTQTPKHLITATGQRVTLRCSPRSGDLSVYWYQQSLDQGLQFLIQYYNGEERAKGNILERFSAQQFPDLHSELNLSSLELGDSALYFCASSGQGARNSPLHFGNGTRLTVT.

This chain uses TRBV5-4 with TRBJ1-1, with D unclear. Per germline, CDR1 SGHNT and CDR2 YYREEE (reference sequence). This CDR3 region has 13 residues. Deletions cut 1 base from V and 7 bases from J, with 11 bases between. The CDR3 DNA reads as TGTGCCAGCAGCTTGTTGGAGGACGGTGAAGCTTTCTTT. Its protein is CASSLLEDGEAFF.

The genes are TRBV18 and TRBJ1-2, with D tentatively TRBD1 (6 bases). Deletions cut 3 bases from V and 4 bases from J, with 6 bases between. The CDR3 has 12 residues. Germline V CDR1 and CDR2: KGHSH, LQKENI. This CDR3 is CASSPDSYGYTF. CDR3 nucleotide sequence: TGTGCCAGCTCACCGGACAGCTATGGCTACACCTTC.

This rearrangement joins TRBV7-3 to TRBJ2-2; 9 nucleotides line up with TRBD1. This CDR3 is 15 amino acids long. The J segment lost 7 bases and the V segment lost 4 bases, leaving 7 bases of the junction unmatched. Germline CDR1 is SGHTA and CDR2 is FQGTGA. DNA for the CDR3: TGTGCCAGCAGCTCCTCCGGGACAGGGATCGGGGAGCTGTTTTTT. As protein: CASSSSGTGIGELFF.

This chain joins TRBV15 and TRBJ2-7; 7 bases are a match to TRBD1. The CDR3 totals 14 residues. From germline, CDR1 is LNHNV and CDR2 YYDKDF (reference sequence). Unmatched junction bases numbered 8, after V lost 3 bases and J lost 6 bases. This CDR3 is CATSSRITGAEQYF. Here the CDR3 DNA reads TGTGCCACCAGCAGCCGGATAACAGGGGCCGAGCAGTACTTC.

The chain recombines TRBV5-5 with TRBJ2-3, with 11 bases identical to TRBD1. This CDR3 has 15 amino acids. V shed 5 bases and J 4 bases; nucleotides not matched to a gene: 6. Per germline, CDR1 SGHKS and CDR2 YYEKEE (reference sequence). The CDR3 region is CASRPGQGAPDTQYF. The CDR3 region has the DNA TGTGCCAGCAGACCTGGACAGGGGGCCCCAGATACGCAGTATTTT.

This clone came up once. The chain has TRBV25-1 and TRBJ1-2; 7 nucleotides align to TRBD1. In germline, CDR1 is MGHDK, CDR2 SYGVNS. Unmatched junction bases numbered 11, after V lost 3 bases and J lost 4 bases. The CDR3 is 16 amino acids. CDR3 sequence reads: CASSDSGKQGFYGYTF. The CDR3 nucleotides are TGTGCCAGCAGTGATTCCGGAAAACAGGGGTTCTATGGCTACACCTTC.

The V call is TRBV5-1, the J call TRBJ2-2; no reliable D call. V gave up 5 bases and J gave up 0 bases, with 8 bases separating them. The CDR3 has 14 residues. Per germline, CDR1 SGHRS and CDR2 YFSETQ. The CDR3: CASRSFANTGELFF. CDR3 nucleotides: TGCGCCAGCAGATCCTTCGCGAACACCGGGGAGCTGTTTTTT. Full variable domain (remainder filled in from reference TRBV5-1 and TRBJ2-2): KAGVTQTPRYLIKTRGQQVTLSCSPISGHRSVSWYQQTPGQGLQFLFEYFSETQRNKGNFPGRFSGRQFSNSRSEMNVSTLELGDSALYLCASRSFANTGELFFGEGSRLTVL.

This chain joins TRBV4-1 and TRBJ1-6; D not resolved. V lost 3 bases and J lost 6, with 9 bases in between. The CDR3 consists of 14 residues. Germline CDR1 is MGHRA and CDR2 is YSYEKL. Written as DNA, the CDR3 is TGCGCCAGCAGCCAGATCGGGGTTAATTCACCCCTCCACTTT. Its protein product is CASSQIGVNSPLHF.

The V and J genes are TRBV23-1 and TRBJ1-4; 7 positions agree with TRBD1. TRBV23-1 is flagged as an ORF with uncertain function. The CDR3 covers 14 residues. Losses at the gene ends were 6 bases for V and 8 bases for J; bases not matched to a gene: 9. The CDR3 protein is CASSLTGEGEKLFF. In DNA form, the CDR3 reads TGCGCCAGCAGCCTTACAGGGGAAGGAGAAAAACTGTTTTTT.

The rearrangement joins TRBV15 to TRBJ1-4; possibly TRBD1 for D (5 bases). The CDR3 is made up of 17 amino acids. V was clipped by 1 base and J by 4 bases, with 16 bases between them. The germline V gene has CDR1 LNHNV and CDR2 YYDKDF (reference sequence). In nucleotides, the CDR3 is TGTGCCACCAGCAGAGTGGACGTGACAGTTGATAATGAAAAACTGTTTTTT. Translating gives CATSRVDVTVDNEKLFF.

V is TRBV19 and J is TRBJ1-1; maybe TRBD1 (6 bases). The CDR3 length is 15 residues. Looked up from germline, CDR1 is LNHDA and CDR2 is SQIVND (reference sequence). Deletions cut 6 bases from V and 2 bases from J, with 16 bases between. CDR3 residues: CASRKWTEINTEAFF. The CDR3, as DNA: TGTGCCAGTAGGAAGTGGACAGAGATAAACACTGAAGCTTTCTTT.

The CDR3 DNA reads as TGTGCCAGCAGCCAAGAGCCGGGAGCCTACACCGGGGAGCTGTTTTTT. This codes for CASSQEPGAYTGELFF. The chain has TRBV4-2 and TRBJ2-2; a possible D gene is TRBD2 (6 bases). This CDR3 spans 16 amino acids. The V gene's germline CDR1 is LGHNA and CDR2 YNFKEQ. Trimming took off 0 bases at V and 3 bases at J, with 11 bases between the two ends.

V gene TRBV19 combines with J gene TRBJ1-5, with TRBD1 matching over 7 bases. Trimming cost V 3 bases and J 6 bases; bases outside gene matches: 14. CDR1 is LNHDA and CDR2 is SQIVND in the germline V gene (reference sequence). CDR3 size: 17 residues. The CDR3 nucleotides read TGTGCCAGTAGTATTTACAACAGGGGAACCATCACTCAGCCCCAGCATTTT. Protein sequence: CASSIYNRGTITQPQHF.

The chain joins TRBV6-1 to TRBJ1-2; D call uncertain. Germline values: CDR1 MNHNS, CDR2 SASEGT. The CDR3 covers 13 residues. Deletions cut 5 bases from V and 2 bases from J, with 9 bases between. CDR3 protein: CASSFSENYGYTF. Written as DNA, the CDR3 is TGTGCCAGCAGTTTTTCGGAGAACTATGGCTACACCTTC.

V gene TRBV7-8 combines with J gene TRBJ1-4, with 10 bases fitting TRBD1. CDR1 is SGHVS, CDR2 FQNEAQ, per germline. This CDR3 is built from 13 residues. The V and J ends lost 4 bases and 14 bases, in that order; junction bases with no gene match: 7. CDR3 region: CASSSRQGAQLFF. CDR3 in DNA: TGTGCCAGCAGCTCGCGACAGGGGGCGCAGCTGTTTTTT.

The genes are TRBV7-2 and TRBJ1-6; 7 bases are shared with TRBD1. Trimming took 3 bases from V and 7 from J; bases not matched to a gene: 3. This CDR3 has 14 residues. Germline CDR1 SGHTA, CDR2 FQGNSA. This CDR3 is CASSFRTGNSPLHF. The CDR3 DNA reads as TGTGCCAGCAGCTTCCGGACAGGCAATTCACCCCTCCACTTT.

This rearrangement joins TRBV5-1 to TRBJ2-1; possible D gene TRBD2, 6 bases. The ends were cut back, 4 bases at V and 4 bases at J, with 18 bases in the middle. The CDR3 length is 16 residues. CDR1 SGHRS and CDR2 YFSETQ come from the germline V gene. CDR3: CASSKREDGVYNEQFF. The CDR3 nucleotides are TGCGCCAGCAGCAAGAGGGAGGACGGAGTTTACAATGAGCAGTTCTTC.

The rearrangement joins TRBV5-5 to TRBJ1-1; D call uncertain. The length of the CDR3 is 14 residues. V lost 3 bases and J 2 bases, leaving 11 bases between the germline ends. CDR1 and CDR2 from the germline V gene are SGHKS and YYEKEE (reference sequence). CDR3 coding DNA: TGTGCCAGCAGCTCGGGTCAGCTTAACACTGAAGCTTTCTTT. This codes for CASSSGQLNTEAFF. The complete variable domain, with remaining parts taken from reference TRBV5-5 and TRBJ1-1, reads DAGVTQSPTHLIKTRGQQVTLRCSPISGHKSVSWYQQVLGQGPQFIFQYYEKEERGRGNFPDRFSARQFPNYSSELNVNALLLGDSALYLCASSSGQLNTEAFFGQGTRLTVV.

The chain employs TRBV7-9 and TRBJ1-4; D unclear. There are 18 residues in the CDR3. Looked up from germline, CDR1 is SEHNR and CDR2 is FQNEAQ (reference sequence). Trimming removed 5 bases at V and 0 bases at J, with 19 bases between. The CDR3 reads CASSLPPDNLATNEKLFF. In nucleotides, the CDR3 is TGTGCCAGCAGCCTACCCCCTGACAACCTGGCAACTAATGAAAAACTGTTTTTT.